Below, 32 T cell receptor beta chains from the same sample are listed, as sequenced in a study of OX40 agonist ivuxolimab in advanced cancers. Method: immunoSEQ multiplex PCR; TCRdb's copy keeps in-frame clones and lacks some. The table has about 62,000 clones, about 82% seen once. The source was CD4+ or CD8+ T cells sorted from blood, collected in a trial of the OX40 agonist ivuxolimab. These receptors came from an adult with an advanced solid tumor such as melanoma, head and neck, liver or kidney cancer.

The V and J genes are TRBV27 and TRBJ2-7, with D possibly being TRBD1 or TRBD2 (5 bases each). Trimming stripped 4 bases from V and 2 bases from J, with 12 bases between. Germline assignment: CDR1 MNHEY and CDR2 SMNVEV (reference sequence). The CDR3 contains 14 residues. CDR3 residues: CASSSWDGTYEQYF. DNA for the CDR3: TGTGCCAGCAGTTCGTGGGACGGAACCTACGAGCAGTACTTC.

The V call is TRBV27, the J call TRBJ2-7; D may be TRBD2 (6 bases). From germline, CDR1 is MNHEY and CDR2 SMNVEV (reference sequence). The CDR3 totals 15 residues. Trimming pared 5 bases from V and 0 bases from J, leaving 14 bases between. Written as DNA, the CDR3 is TGTGCCAGCAGTCCAATAGCGGATCTCTCCTACGAGCAGTACTTC. Its protein is CASSPIADLSYEQYF.

The V and J genes are TRBV11-3 and TRBJ2-7; 10 bases fit TRBD2. V shed 1 base, J shed 2 bases, and the junction held 5 bases outside the gene matches. The germline V gene has CDR1 SGHNT and CDR2 YENEEA. The CDR3 has 16 residues. Written as DNA, the CDR3 is TGTGCCAGCAGCTTAGGTCTAGCGGGAGTCCCCTACGAGCAGTACTTC. Its translation is CASSLGLAGVPYEQYF.

This clone was recorded only once. As DNA, the CDR3 is TGTGCCAGTAGTATTGGTCGGTTCAGGGCCGGAGAGACCCAGTACTTC. It yields the protein CASSIGRFRAGETQYF. This rearrangement joins TRBV19 to TRBJ2-5; maybe TRBD1 (5 bases). Trimming left V 3 bases short and J 4 bases short, with 18 bases between. The CDR3 has 16 residues. The germline gives CDR1 LNHDA, CDR2 SQIVND (reference sequence). Together with reference TRBV19 and TRBJ2-5, the CDR3 gives the full variable domain: DGGITQSPKYLFRKEGQNVTLSCEQNLNHDAMYWYRQDPGQGLRLIYYSQIVNDFQKGDIAEGYSVSREKKESFPLTVTSAQKNPTAFYLCASSIGRFRAGETQYFGPGTRLLVL.

The rearrangement uses TRBV6-5 and TRBJ2-1; a possible D gene is TRBD2 (6 bases). Germline V lookup: CDR1 MNHEY, CDR2 SVGAGI. This CDR3 comprises 15 residues. V dropped 2 bases and J dropped 0 bases, with 8 bases sitting between them. CDR3 loop: CASSYLANSYNEQFF. CDR3 sequence (DNA): TGTGCCAGCAGTTACCTAGCGAACTCCTACAATGAGCAGTTCTTC.

In the case of this clone: The missing conserved phenylalanine or tryptophan at the end of this CDR3 makes a read error likely. No DNA is shown, since the ends of the CDR3 on it are uncertain; the CDR3 is the one TCRdb lists. The V and J genes are TRBV4-3 and TRBJ2-7; the DNA was not used to check the table's D call, TRBD2. The CDR3 numbers 12 amino acids, ends counted. Germline V CDR1 and CDR2: LGHNA, YSLEER. The CDR3 sequence is CASSQGWWELSL.

The chain joins TRBV19 to TRBJ1-3; TRBD1 matches 7 bases. CDR3 size: 16 residues. Germline CDR1 is LNHDA and CDR2 is SQIVND (reference sequence). The ends lost 7 bases at V and 4 bases at J; junction bases unmatched: 13. The CDR3 DNA sequence: TGTGCCAGTACCCTGTGGGGACAGAACCGAGGAAACACCATATATTTT. Residues: CASTLWGQNRGNTIYF.

This chain joins TRBV30 and TRBJ1-2; the match to TRBD1 covers 7 bases. Germline values: CDR1 GTSNPN, CDR2 SVGIG (reference sequence). With 6 bases clipped from V and 4 bases from J, the junction kept 8 bases outside the gene matches. The CDR3 runs to 13 residues. The CDR3 region is CACPRDRIYGYTF. CDR3 DNA sequence: TGTGCCTGCCCACGGGACAGAATCTATGGCTACACCTTC.

The chain carries TRBV4-1 and TRBJ2-7; 7 nucleotides align to TRBD2. J lost 4 bases, V lost 4 bases, and 7 bases had no gene match. Germline CDR1 is MGHRA and CDR2 is YSYEKL. This CDR3 is 14 amino acids long. The CDR3 coding sequence is TGCGCCAGCAGCCCAACTAGCGCGGGTTACGAGCAGTACTTC. Protein: CASSPTSAGYEQYF.

This sequence joins TRBV27 and TRBJ2-1; 7 bases agree with TRBD1. There are 14 residues in the CDR3. The V gene end was trimmed by 2 bases and the J gene end by 6 bases; junction bases not matched to a gene: 4. CDR1 MNHEY and CDR2 SMNVEV come from the germline V gene (reference sequence). CDR3 protein: CASSLHRGSNEQFF. In DNA, the CDR3 is TGTGCCAGCAGTTTACACAGGGGTTCCAATGAGCAGTTCTTC.

The J gene is TRBJ2-1, the V gene TRBV21-1; whether TRBD2, the table's D call, matches the DNA was not checked. TRBV21-1 is assigned pseudogene status. The CDR3 length is 16 residues. The CDR3, as DNA: TGTGCCAGCAGCAAAAAGAAGGAGGCGAGGAAGGATGAGCAGTTCTTC. Amino acid sequence: CASSKKKEARKDEQFF.

This rearrangement joins TRBV15 to TRBJ2-7, with D maybe TRBD1 (5 bases). CDR3 size: 15 residues. The germline V gene encodes CDR1 LNHNV and CDR2 YYDKDF (reference sequence). Trimming stripped 5 bases from V and 6 bases from J, with 20 bases between. This chain's CDR3 is CATSPSRSMGLEQYF. CDR3 sequence (DNA): TGTGCCACCAGCCCATCCCGAAGCATGGGGCTCGAGCAGTACTTC.

The chain has TRBV10-3 and TRBJ1-3; 8 bases fit TRBD1. The CDR3 spans 14 residues. The V segment lost 10 bases and the J segment 1 base; nucleotides outside the gene matches: 6. The germline V gene encodes CDR1 ENHRY and CDR2 SYGVKD. This CDR3 reads CASDRDRSGNTIYF. CDR3 sequence (DNA): TGTGCCAGCGACCGGGACAGGTCTGGAAACACCATATATTTT.

This clone was seen only a few times. V is TRBV21-1 and J is TRBJ2-7. TRBV21-1 has pseudogene status. CDR3 length equals 13 residues. For the CDR3, the DNA is TGTGCCAGCAGCAAAGACGGATGCTACGAGCAGTACTTC. This translates into CASSKDGCYEQYF.

The V gene is TRBV19, the J gene TRBJ2-2; D possibly corresponds to TRBD1 (6 bases). This CDR3 is 15 amino acids long. The V gene's germline CDR1 is LNHDA and CDR2 SQIVND (reference sequence). Deletions cut 6 bases from V and 0 bases from J, with 11 bases between. For the CDR3, the DNA is TGTGCCAGTAGGGAGACAGGACCGAACACCGGGGAGCTGTTTTTT. This codes for CASRETGPNTGELFF.

The chain links TRBV27 to TRBJ2-5; maybe TRBD1 (7 bases). V was cut by 3 bases and J by 11 bases, with 16 bases left in between. From germline, CDR1 is MNHEY and CDR2 SMNVEV (reference sequence). The CDR3 runs 13 residues. As DNA, the CDR3 is TGTGCCAGCAGTTTTTTCGCAGGGGGGCTGCAGTACTTC. Amino acid sequence: CASSFFAGGLQYF.

The chain is built from TRBV28 and TRBJ2-1, with 9 bases that match TRBD2. V lost 5 bases to trimming and J lost 6 bases; unmatched junction nucleotides: 5. Germline V CDR1 and CDR2: MDHEN, SYDVKM. The CDR3 covers 14 residues. The CDR3: CASSHSGSINEQFF. CDR3 coding DNA: TGTGCCAGCAGTCATAGCGGGAGTATCAATGAGCAGTTCTTC.

The rearrangement joins TRBV7-2 to TRBJ2-1; D is perhaps TRBD1 (7 bases). Trimming shortened V by 7 bases and J by 5 bases, and 18 bases separated the two germline ends. The germline V gene encodes CDR1 SGHTA and CDR2 FQGNSA. This CDR3 spans 15 amino acids. This CDR3 reads CASTEGARGHNEQFF. The CDR3, as DNA: TGTGCCAGCACCGAGGGGGCGCGGGGCCACAATGAGCAGTTCTTC.

This chain connects TRBV28 to TRBJ2-4; weak D call: TRBD1 (6 bases). The CDR3 is 13 residues long. The germline V and J ends were trimmed by 3 bases and 9 bases, with 12 bases remaining between them. CDR1 and CDR2 from the germline V gene are MDHEN and SYDVKM. CDR3 coding DNA: TGTGCCAGCAGTTTGGGTCAGGGGAGCATTCAGTACTTC. Amino acids: CASSLGQGSIQYF. Complete variable domain (other parts from reference TRBV28 and TRBJ2-4): DVKVTQSSRYLVKRTGEKVFLECVQDMDHENMFWYRQDPGLGLRLIYFSYDVKMKEKGDIPEGYSVSREKKERFSLILESASTNQTSMYLCASSLGQGSIQYFGAGTRLSVL.

V usage is TRBV21-1 and J usage is TRBJ2-5; the listed D gene, TRBD1, was not tested against the DNA. TRBV21-1 corresponds to a pseudogene. This CDR3 is 17 amino acids long. The CDR3 spells CASSKVVGQVPKETQYF. The CDR3 region has the DNA TGTGCCAGCAGCAAAGTAGTCGGACAGGTCCCAAAAGAGACCCAGTACTTC.

The rearrangement links TRBV5-1 to TRBJ1-3, with no clear D. The CDR3 length is 14 residues. The germline V gene has CDR1 SGHRS and CDR2 YFSETQ. Trimming took 0 bases from V and 4 from J, leaving 8 bases between them. Here the CDR3 DNA reads TGCGCCAGCAGCTTGGAAGGGAGGGGAAACACCATATATTTT. Its translation: CASSLEGRGNTIYF.

The chain couples TRBV5-4 to TRBJ2-5; D unresolved. This CDR3 comprises 14 residues. The V end was cut by 4 bases, the J end by 4 bases, with 14 bases between. Germline values: CDR1 SGHNT, CDR2 YYREEE (reference sequence). CDR3 amino acids: CASSPGPGGETQYF. DNA of the CDR3: TGTGCCAGCAGCCCCGGACCCGGTGGAGAGACCCAGTACTTC. Complete variable domain (other parts from reference TRBV5-4 and TRBJ2-5): ETGVTQSPTHLIKTRGQQVTLRCSSQSGHNTVSWYQQALGQGPQFIFQYYREEENGRGNFPPRFSGLQFPNYSSELNVNALELDDSALYLCASSPGPGGETQYFGPGTRLLVL.

This clone has only one observation. Here the CDR3 DNA reads TGTGCCAGCAGCTTTTTCCCTAGTCGGGGAGAGACCCAGTACTTC. Its protein product is CASSFFPSRGETQYF. The chain has TRBV7-9 and TRBJ2-5; perhaps TRBD2 as D (5 bases). Looked up from germline, CDR1 is SEHNR and CDR2 is FQNEAQ (reference sequence). The CDR3 consists of 15 residues. V lost 3 bases and J 4 bases, leaving 15 bases between the germline ends.

V usage is TRBV7-2 and J usage is TRBJ2-3; no clear D. The CDR3 covers 15 residues. Germline V gene data show CDR1 as SGHTA and CDR2 as FQGNSA. Trimming removed 2 bases at V and 0 bases at J, with 9 bases between. CDR3 amino acids: CASSLRADSTDTQYF. CDR3 in DNA: TGTGCCAGCAGCTTAAGGGCCGATAGCACAGATACGCAGTATTTT.

This chain links TRBV29-1 with TRBJ2-4; 9 positions match TRBD2. Germline CDR1 is SQVTM and CDR2 is ANQGSEA. V dropped 5 bases and J dropped 6; count of bases not matched to a gene: 8. The CDR3 extends over 14 amino acids. The CDR3 DNA follows: TGCAGCGTTAGCCATGGACTAGCGAGAAACATTCAGTACTTC. This gives the protein CSVSHGLARNIQYF.

The chain links TRBV6-5 to TRBJ2-2; D perhaps matches TRBD1 (6 bases). CDR1 and CDR2 (germline): MNHEY, SVGAGI. V shed 6 bases and J shed 9 bases, with 14 bases lying between them. This CDR3 comprises 13 residues. The CDR3 region has the DNA TGTGCCAGCAGACAGGACAGTATCCGGGAGCTGTTTTTT. It codes for CASRQDSIRELFF.

V and J are TRBV19 and TRBJ2-7; D not resolved. This CDR3 is built from 15 residues. The V gene's germline CDR1 is LNHDA and CDR2 SQIVND (reference sequence). V dropped 1 base and J dropped 2 bases, with 12 bases sitting between them. CDR3 coding DNA: TGTGCCAGTAGTATAGGGGAACGTTTGCCCTACGAGCAGTACTTC. It encodes CASSIGERLPYEQYF.

The J gene is TRBJ1-1, the V gene TRBV2, with 7 bases aligning to TRBD1. The CDR3 consists of 14 residues. In germline, CDR1 is SNHLY, CDR2 FYNNEI. V gave up 2 bases and J gave up 9 bases; unmatched junction bases: 9. The CDR3 DNA sequence: TGTGCCAGCAGTGAACGGGCAGGACAGGTCCAAGCTTTCTTT. Protein product: CASSERAGQVQAFF.

The J gene is TRBJ1-1, the V gene TRBV30; TRBD1 matches at 7 bases. Per germline, CDR1 GTSNPN and CDR2 SVGIG (reference sequence). After removal of 2 bases from V and 4 bases from J, the junction contained 4 bases not matched to a gene. The CDR3 loop spans 13 amino acids. The CDR3 DNA is TGTGCCTGGAGTCGACAGGGACCCACTGAAGCTTTCTTT. This codes for CAWSRQGPTEAFF.

V gene TRBV10-2 combines with J gene TRBJ2-1; 10 nucleotides agree with TRBD2. CDR1 is WSHSY and CDR2 is SAAADI in the germline V gene. The J segment lost 7 bases and the V segment lost 7 bases, leaving 10 bases of the junction unmatched. This CDR3 comprises 15 residues. CDR3 in DNA: TGCGCCAGCATCGCAGCGGGAGGGGCCGTTAATGAGCAGTTCTTC. It translates to CASIAAGGAVNEQFF.

This clone was seen once. The V call is TRBV14, the J call TRBJ2-7; the D gene is possibly TRBD2 (5 bases). Deletions cut 6 bases from V and 6 bases from J, with 15 bases between. The CDR3 loop spans 13 amino acids. CDR1 SGHDN and CDR2 FVKESK come from the germline V gene. The CDR3 sequence: CASRPYGEREQYF. CDR3 bases: TGTGCCAGCAGACCGTACGGGGAACGCGAGCAGTACTTC.

This clone has just a few counts. The chain recombines TRBV15 with TRBJ2-3; D ambiguous. Trimming took 1 base from V and 4 from J, leaving 9 bases between them. The germline V gene encodes CDR1 LNHNV and CDR2 YYDKDF (reference sequence). CDR3 length: 14 residues. Here the CDR3 reads CATSRAAVADTQYF. CDR3 sequence (DNA): TGTGCCACCAGCAGAGCGGCAGTCGCAGATACGCAGTATTTT.